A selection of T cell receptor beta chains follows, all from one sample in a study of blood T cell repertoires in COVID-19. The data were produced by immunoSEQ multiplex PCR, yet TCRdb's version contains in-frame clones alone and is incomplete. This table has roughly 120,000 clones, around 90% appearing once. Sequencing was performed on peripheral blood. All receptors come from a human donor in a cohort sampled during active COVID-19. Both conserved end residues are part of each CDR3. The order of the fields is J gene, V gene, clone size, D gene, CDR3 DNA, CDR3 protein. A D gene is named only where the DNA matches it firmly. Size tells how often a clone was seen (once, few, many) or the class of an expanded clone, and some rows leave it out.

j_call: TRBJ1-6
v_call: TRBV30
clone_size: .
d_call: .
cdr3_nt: TGTGCCTGGACTCTGGAGTATAATTCACCCCTCCACTTT
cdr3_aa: CAWTLEYNSPLHF

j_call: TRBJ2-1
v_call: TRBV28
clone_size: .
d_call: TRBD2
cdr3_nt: TGTGCCAGCAGTTCCCCAAGACTAGCGGGACAAAGTCGTGAGCAGTTCTTC
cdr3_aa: CASSSPRLAGQSREQFF

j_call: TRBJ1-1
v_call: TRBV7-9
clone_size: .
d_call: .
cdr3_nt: TGTGCCAGCAGCTTAGCCTTGAACACTGAAGCTTTCTTT
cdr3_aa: CASSLALNTEAFF

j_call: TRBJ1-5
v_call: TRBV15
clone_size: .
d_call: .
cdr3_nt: TGTGCCACCAGCAGGGGAGGGGGTCGGCAGCCCCAGCATTTT
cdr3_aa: CATSRGGGRQPQHF

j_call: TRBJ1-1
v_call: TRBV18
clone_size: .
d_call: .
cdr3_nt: TGTGCCAGCGCGAGTGGCGGGCGGACTGAAGCTTTCTTT
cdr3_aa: CASASGGRTEAFF

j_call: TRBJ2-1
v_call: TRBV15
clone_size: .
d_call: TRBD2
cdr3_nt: TGTGCCACCAGCAGAGATTTTGGCGGGAGAATTAGTAATGAGCAGTTCTTC
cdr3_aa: CATSRDFGGRISNEQFF

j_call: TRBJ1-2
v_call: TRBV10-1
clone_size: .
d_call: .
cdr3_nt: TGCGCCAGCAGGCCCGACCGGGTCTATGGCTACACCTTC
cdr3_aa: CASRPDRVYGYTF

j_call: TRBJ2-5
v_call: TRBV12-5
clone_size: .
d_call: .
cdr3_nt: TGTGCTAGTGGTTTTAAGTCGGGAGAGACCCAGTACTTC
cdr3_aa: CASGFKSGETQYF

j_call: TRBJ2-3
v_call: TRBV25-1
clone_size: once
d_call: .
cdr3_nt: TGTGCCACCAGAAAAAGTTACAGCATTAGCACAGATACGCAGTATTTT
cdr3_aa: CATRKSYSISTDTQYF

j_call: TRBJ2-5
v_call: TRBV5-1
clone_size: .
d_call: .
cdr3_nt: TGCGCCAGCAGCTTGGTCGTTACCCCTCTGGCTAGTCAGCAAGAGACCCAGTACTTC
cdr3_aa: CASSLVVTPLASQQETQYF

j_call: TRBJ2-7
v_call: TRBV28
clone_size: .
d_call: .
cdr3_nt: TGTGCCAGCAGTCTCTACCGGCGGTACTCCTACGAGCAGTACTTC
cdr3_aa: CASSLYRRYSYEQYF

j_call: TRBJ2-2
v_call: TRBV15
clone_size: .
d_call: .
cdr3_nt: TGTGCCACCAGCAGAGAACAGGACACCGGGGAGCTGTTTTTT
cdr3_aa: CATSREQDTGELFF

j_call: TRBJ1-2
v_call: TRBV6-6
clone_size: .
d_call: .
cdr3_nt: TGTGCCAGCAGTTACTCATCTCAGGGCTATGGCTACACCTTC
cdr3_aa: CASSYSSQGYGYTF

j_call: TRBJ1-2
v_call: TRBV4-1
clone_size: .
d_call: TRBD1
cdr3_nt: TGCGCCAGCAGCCAAGTACGGGGGTTACAGGGACAGGGCTACACCTTC
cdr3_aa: CASSQVRGLQGQGYTF

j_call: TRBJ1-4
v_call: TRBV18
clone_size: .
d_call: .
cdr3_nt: TGTGCCAGCTCCAGCCAGCAGGACATTAATGAAAAACTGTTTTTT
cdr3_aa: CASSSQQDINEKLFF

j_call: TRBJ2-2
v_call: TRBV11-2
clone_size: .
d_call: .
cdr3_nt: TGTGCCAGCAACCCACGGGGGACCCCGTTCACCGGGGAGCTGTTTTTT
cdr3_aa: CASNPRGTPFTGELFF

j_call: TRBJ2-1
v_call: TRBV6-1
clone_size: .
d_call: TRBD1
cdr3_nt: TGTGCCAGCAGTGTTCTTAACAGGGGTGACTACAATGAGCAGTTCTTC
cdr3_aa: CASSVLNRGDYNEQFF

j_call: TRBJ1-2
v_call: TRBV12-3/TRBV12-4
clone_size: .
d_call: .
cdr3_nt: TGTGCCAGCAGTTTATGGGGAGCGGGGGGCTACACCTTC
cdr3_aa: CASSLWGAGGYTF